The 21 T cell receptor beta chains below were found in one sample sequenced in a study of T-cell memory formation after mild COVID-19. TCRdb reanalysed the 5' RACE reads using MiXCR and keeps one entry per CDR3 protein. The table lists 430,000 or so distinct CDR3 sequences, more than 20% of them singletons. Sequencing was performed on PBMCs or a T cell subset sorted from them (not recorded which). Every receptor here comes from an adult woman who had mild COVID-19 (a few samples of this study predate the infection). Cell type and time point are not known.

V gene TRBV5-1 combines with J gene TRBJ2-1, with D perhaps TRBD2 (5 bases). V dropped 0 bases and J dropped 8 bases, with 9 bases sitting between them. This CDR3 contains 13 residues. Germline lookup yields CDR1 SGHRS and CDR2 YFSETQ. CDR3 protein: CASSLGSSYEQFF. CDR3 bases: TGCGCCAGCAGCTTGGGCTCTAGCTATGAGCAGTTCTTC.

The chain combines TRBV9 with TRBJ1-1; D is unresolved. V was trimmed by 3 bases and J by 6 bases, leaving 12 bases between them. CDR3 size: 13 residues. Per germline, CDR1 SGDLS and CDR2 YYNGEE. This CDR3 is CASSAHYGAEAFF. CDR3 bases: TGTGCCAGCAGCGCGCACTACGGTGCTGAAGCTTTCTTT.

The rearrangement uses TRBV12-3 or TRBV12-4 and TRBJ2-6, with D perhaps being TRBD1 or TRBD2 (5 bases each). Deletions cut 4 bases from V and 2 bases from J, with 9 bases between. This CDR3 is built from 15 residues. The CDR3 sequence is CASSYGDAGANVLTF. In nucleotides, the CDR3 is TGTGCCAGCAGTTACGGGGACGCTGGGGCCAACGTCCTGACTTTC.

This chain connects TRBV5-1 to TRBJ2-5; D might be TRBD2 (6 bases). The V gene's germline CDR1 is SGHRS and CDR2 YFSETQ. Trimming pared 4 bases from V and 5 bases from J, leaving 12 bases between. This CDR3 comprises 13 residues. The CDR3 loop reads CASSDSSAETQYF. DNA for the CDR3: TGCGCCAGCAGCGACTCTAGCGCGGAGACCCAGTACTTC.

This clonotype appeared a few times. The CDR3 region is CASSPYRGVNTEAFF. For the CDR3, the DNA is TGTGCCAGCAGTCCATACAGAGGAGTTAACACTGAAGCTTTCTTT. The genes are TRBV12-3 or TRBV12-4 and TRBJ1-1; no definite D call. CDR3 length equals 15 residues. Trimming removed 5 bases from V and 2 bases from J, with 15 bases in between.

Only a few counts were recorded for this clonotype. This chain links TRBV12-3 or TRBV12-4 with TRBJ2-4; D is perhaps TRBD2 (5 bases). The CDR3 length is 14 residues. The V gene lost 3 bases and the J gene lost 15 bases, with 21 bases spanning the gap. CDR3 sequence: CASSFEGLNGRSYF. In DNA form, the CDR3 reads TGTGCCAGCAGTTTTGAGGGCCTTAATGGTCGGTCGTACTTC.

The rearrangement uses TRBV4-2 and TRBJ2-7, with D possibly called TRBD1 or TRBD2 (5 bases each). The CDR3 runs 14 residues. Germline V CDR1 and CDR2: LGHNA, YNFKEQ. V lost 3 bases and J 5 bases, leaving 14 bases between the germline ends. The CDR3 sequence is CASSHRVQGDEQYF. CDR3 coding DNA: TGTGCCAGCAGCCACCGGGTTCAGGGAGACGAGCAGTACTTC.

The V gene is TRBV25-1, the J gene TRBJ1-1, with 9 bases aligning to TRBD1. J was trimmed by 3 bases and V by 2 bases; bases with no gene match: 10. The CDR3 covers 17 residues. CDR1 is MGHDK and CDR2 is SYGVNS in the germline V gene. The CDR3 DNA is TGTGCCAGCAGTGAAACCGGGACAGGGTATCGAGACACTGAAGCTTTCTTT. This sequence encodes CASSETGTGYRDTEAFF. The variable domain in full, with the rest retrieved from reference TRBV25-1 and TRBJ1-1, is EADIYQTPRYLVIGTGKKITLECSQTMGHDKMYWYQQDPGMELHLIHYSYGVNSTEKGDLSSESTVSRIRTEHFPLTLESARPSHTSQYLCASSETGTGYRDTEAFFGQGTRLTVV.

The chain is built from TRBV7-7 and TRBJ2-5; 7 nucleotides match TRBD1. CDR3 length: 15 residues. CDR1 and CDR2 from the germline V gene are SSHAT and FNYEAQ (reference sequence). V shed 5 bases and J 4 bases; nucleotides not matched to a gene: 10. The CDR3 is CASSTQLGGIETQYF. The CDR3 nucleotides read TGTGCCAGCAGCACCCAACTAGGGGGCATAGAGACCCAGTACTTC.

This sequence joins TRBV29-1 and TRBJ2-4; D not certain. The CDR3 spans 12 residues. Germline V CDR1 and CDR2: SQVTM, ANQGSEA. V dropped 2 bases and J dropped 6 bases, with 8 bases sitting between them. In nucleotides, the CDR3 is TGCAGCGTTGAAACAGACGGAAACATTCAGTACTTC. Translated: CSVETDGNIQYF.

The J gene is TRBJ1-1, the V gene TRBV9, with TRBD1 identical over 8 bases. The germline V gene has CDR1 SGDLS and CDR2 YYNGEE. CDR3 length equals 15 residues. After removal of 4 bases from V and 5 bases from J, the junction contained 10 bases not matched to a gene. The CDR3 here is CASSPWTGRRTEAFF. CDR3 nucleotides: TGTGCCAGCAGCCCCTGGACAGGGAGGAGAACTGAAGCTTTCTTT.

The chain carries TRBV4-1 and TRBJ2-2; D possibly corresponds to TRBD2 (6 bases). The V gene's germline CDR1 is MGHRA and CDR2 YSYEKL. The CDR3 sequence is 16 residues long. The V and J ends lost 7 bases and 3 bases respectively, with 18 bases between them. CDR3 DNA: TGCGCCAGCACCCTAAGCCGGGCGGGACACACCGGGGAGCTGTTTTTT. It is translated as CASTLSRAGHTGELFF.

This clonotype was picked up a small number of times. This chain joins TRBV11-2 and TRBJ1-1; 9 positions match TRBD1. The CDR3 consists of 17 residues. V lost 7 bases to trimming and J lost 0 bases; unmatched junction nucleotides: 12. Germline V gene data show CDR1 as SGHAT and CDR2 as FQNNGV. The DNA of the CDR3 is TGTGCCAGCAACTTTAACGCCGGGACAGGGATGAACACTGAAGCTTTCTTT. It specifies CASNFNAGTGMNTEAFF.

CDR3 sequence (DNA): TGTGCCAGCAGCTTGATACGTTGGGATGGCTACACCTTC. Encoded protein: CASSLIRWDGYTF. The chain links TRBV5-8 to TRBJ1-2; D uncertain. The CDR3 spans 13 residues. The germline CDR1 and CDR2 sequences are SGHTS and YDEGEE. Trimming cost V 1 base and J 6 bases, with 10 bases left between them.

This clonotype was picked up a small number of times. The gene calls are TRBV10-3 and TRBJ2-7; 7 bases map to TRBD1. The CDR3 runs 15 residues. Losses at the gene ends were 0 bases for V and 0 bases for J; bases not matched to a gene: 2. Germline V gene data show CDR1 as ENHRY and CDR2 as SYGVKD. Here the CDR3 DNA reads TGTGCCATCAGTGAGTCTAGGACAGGCTCCTACGAGCAGTACTTC. It encodes CAISESRTGSYEQYF.

This clonotype has at least ten counts. The chain couples TRBV3-1 to TRBJ2-7, with 10 bases fitting TRBD1. J lost 5 bases, V lost 2 bases, and 18 bases had no gene match. Germline assignment: CDR1 LGHDT and CDR2 YNNKEL (reference sequence). The CDR3 length is 19 residues. The CDR3 region has the DNA TGTGCCAGCAGCCAACCGCTACCCTCGGGACAGGGGTACATCCACGAGCAGTACTTC. This translates into CASSQPLPSGQGYIHEQYF.

The chain couples TRBV6-5 to TRBJ2-7, with TRBD2 matching 14 bases. The CDR3 spans 15 residues. V gave up 5 bases and J gave up 4 bases; unmatched junction bases: 4. From germline, CDR1 is MNHEY and CDR2 SVGAGI. The CDR3: CASSGLAGGWYEQYF. As DNA, the CDR3 is TGTGCCAGCAGTGGACTAGCGGGAGGCTGGTACGAGCAGTACTTC.

This clonotype was counted a few times. The V call is TRBV20-1, the J call TRBJ2-3; maybe TRBD2 (6 bases). This CDR3 has 14 amino acids. CDR1 is DFQATT, CDR2 SNEGSKA, per germline (reference sequence). Trimming removed 4 bases from V and 5 bases from J, with 16 bases in between. DNA for the CDR3: TGCAGTGCTAATAAAGCGGGCCCGGTAGATACGCAGTATTTT. Its protein product is CSANKAGPVDTQYF.

The chain has TRBV10-3 and TRBJ1-1; TRBD1 agrees at 7 bases. Losses at the gene ends were 3 bases for V and 3 bases for J; bases not matched to a gene: 4. The CDR3 has 14 residues. Germline CDR1 ENHRY, CDR2 SYGVKD. The DNA for the CDR3 is TGTGCCATCAGTGAAAAGGGGGCGGACACTGAAGCTTTCTTT. This sequence encodes CAISEKGADTEAFF.

The chain combines TRBV4-2 with TRBJ2-5; possibly TRBD1 or TRBD2 for D (5 bases each). The V gene lost 8 bases and the J gene lost 5 bases, with 21 bases spanning the gap. This CDR3 has 15 amino acids. Germline CDR1 and CDR2: LGHNA and YNFKEQ. CDR3 region: CASGNTGNSGETQYF. CDR3 nucleotide sequence: TGTGCCAGCGGAAACACCGGGAACTCAGGGGAGACCCAGTACTTC.

The rearrangement uses TRBV7-8 and TRBJ2-3; 9 nucleotides align to TRBD1. Germline V CDR1 and CDR2: SGHVS, FQNEAQ. CDR3 length: 21 residues. V lost 1 base and J lost 2; bases outside the gene matches: 19. The CDR3 DNA reads as TGTGCCAGCAGCTTAGACAAGGACAGGGGCCCCAACTGGCTCCTCACAGATACGCAGTATTTT. It yields the protein CASSLDKDRGPNWLLTDTQYF.